The sequence of this TCR beta chain was determined in a study of cytotoxic CD8 clonotypes in ibrutinib-treated CLL. Study context: Timing of response sample collection was a median roughly twelve months after treatment start, with a range of 6 to 36. Study-wide findings and caveats: Clonality grew at ibrutinib response; at progression, it decreased back toward baseline. Private clonotypes, not public ones, expanded at ibrutinib response.

Repertoires were generated with immunoSEQ multiplex PCR, while TCRdb's copy carries only in-frame clones and drops some. In the table there are some 150,000 clones, approximately 75% of which are singletons. CDR1 is MNHNS, CDR2 SASEGT, per germline. V shed 9 bases and J 7 bases; nucleotides not matched to a gene: 3. The CDR3 runs to 11 residues. Comments on this clone: The antigen remains undetermined.

The chain combines TRBV6-1 with TRBJ2-4, with 7 positions matching TRBD1. Sequenced here: PBMCs, sampled after 12 months of ibrutinib treatment. The TCR comes from a human donor with chronic lymphocytic leukemia. The CDR3 nucleotides read TGTGCCAGTAGACAGGGCAACATTCAGTACTTC. Amino acids: CASRQGNIQYF.